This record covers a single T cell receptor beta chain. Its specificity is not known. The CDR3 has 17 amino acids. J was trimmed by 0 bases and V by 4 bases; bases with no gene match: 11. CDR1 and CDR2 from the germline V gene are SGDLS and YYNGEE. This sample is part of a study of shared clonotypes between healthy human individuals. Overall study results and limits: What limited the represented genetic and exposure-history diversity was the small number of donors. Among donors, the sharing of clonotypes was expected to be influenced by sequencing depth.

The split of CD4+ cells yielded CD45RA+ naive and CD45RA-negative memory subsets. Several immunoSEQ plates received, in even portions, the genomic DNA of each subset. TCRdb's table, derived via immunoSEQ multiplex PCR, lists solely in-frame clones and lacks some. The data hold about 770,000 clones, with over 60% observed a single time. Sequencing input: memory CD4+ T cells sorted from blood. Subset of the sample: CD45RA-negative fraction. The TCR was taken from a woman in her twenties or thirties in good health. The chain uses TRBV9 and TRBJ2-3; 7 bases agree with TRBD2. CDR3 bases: TGTGCCAGCAGCACTTTCGCCGGGACTACTAGCACAGATACGCAGTATTTT. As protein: CASSTFAGTTSTDTQYF.